This T cell receptor (beta chain) is drawn from a study of cytotoxic CD8 clonotypes in ibrutinib-treated CLL. Study at large: By median around 70 months, approximately twelve had progressed and about 14 stayed remitted; responses had been 2 complete and approximately 24 partial.

The study, taken as a whole, reports: Clonality was higher at ibrutinib response and returned toward baseline at progression.

Concerning this clone: What it recognizes is unknown.

Between the trimmed V and J ends, which lost 1 base and 3 bases, there was a span of 10 bases. The CDR3 totals 15 residues. Looked up from germline, CDR1 is PRHDT and CDR2 is FYEKMQ (reference sequence). Clones were sequenced by immunoSEQ multiplex PCR, and TCRdb holds only the in-frame ones, with some missing. The data show over 130,000 clones, around 81% seen once. The gene calls are TRBV13 and TRBJ1-5; weak D call: TRBD1 (6 bases). The origin of this receptor is a human donor with chronic lymphocytic leukemia. The input for sequencing was PBMCs, taken after 36 months of ibrutinib treatment. In DNA, the CDR3 is TGTGCCAGCAGCTTAGCGGGACACCTCAATCAGCCCCAGCATTTT. This encodes CASSLAGHLNQPQHF.